The source of this T cell receptor (beta chain) is a study of blood T cell repertoires in COVID-19. Overall study: Samples of COVID-19 (acute and convalescent) were obtained from the United States, Italy and Spain. PBMCs, B-cell-depleted T cells, or T cells were the source of the cDNA or gDNA that made up the material.

Original methodology: Amplification with reference gene primers provided the estimates of nucleated cell counts. The assay was immunoSEQ multiplex PCR, and TCRdb's table has in-frame clones only and misses some. That table is the source of V, J and clone size, and D and trimming were worked out from the DNA. The sample holds some 50,000 clones; roughly 88% are singletons and the top ten take about three fifths. The germline V gene encodes CDR1 MNHEY and CDR2 SVGEGT. The CDR3 contains 16 residues. Trimming removed 6 bases from V and 4 bases from J; junction bases left unmatched: 11. The chain employs TRBV6-2 or TRBV6-3 and TRBJ2-2; 7 bases fit TRBD2. The source material was peripheral blood. The sequence was collected from a man between 65 and 79 years old with acute or convalescent COVID-19. CDR3: CASSTLAVAGTGELFF. The CDR3, as DNA: TGTGCCAGCAGCACCCTAGCGGTAGCGGGCACCGGGGAGCTGTTTTTT.